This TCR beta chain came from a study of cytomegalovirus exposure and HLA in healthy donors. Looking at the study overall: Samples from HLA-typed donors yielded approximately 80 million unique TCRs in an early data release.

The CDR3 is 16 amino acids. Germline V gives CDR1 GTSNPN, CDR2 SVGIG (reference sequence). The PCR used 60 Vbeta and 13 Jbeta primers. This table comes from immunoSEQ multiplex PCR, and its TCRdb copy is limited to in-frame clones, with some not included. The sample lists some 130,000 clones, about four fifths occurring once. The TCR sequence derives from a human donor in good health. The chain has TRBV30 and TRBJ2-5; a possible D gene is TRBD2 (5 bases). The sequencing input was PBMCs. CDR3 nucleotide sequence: TGTGCTAAGTCCCCCCGCGTGTATACGGGACAAGAGACCCAGTACTTC. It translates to CAKSPRVYTGQETQYF.